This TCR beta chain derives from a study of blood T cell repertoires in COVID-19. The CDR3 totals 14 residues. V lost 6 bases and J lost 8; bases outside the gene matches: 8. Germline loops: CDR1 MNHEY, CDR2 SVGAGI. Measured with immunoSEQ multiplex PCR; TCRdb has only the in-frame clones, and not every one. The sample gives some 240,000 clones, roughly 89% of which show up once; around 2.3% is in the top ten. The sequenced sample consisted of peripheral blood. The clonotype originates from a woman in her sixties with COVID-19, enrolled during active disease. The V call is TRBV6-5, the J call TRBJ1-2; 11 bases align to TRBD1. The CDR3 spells CASSGDRGFYGYTF. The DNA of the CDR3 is TGTGCCAGCAGCGGGGACAGGGGGTTCTACGGCTACACCTTC.